The clone carrying this TCR beta chain occurred a few times. Trimming stripped 2 bases from V and 3 bases from J, with 13 bases between. This CDR3 spans 15 amino acids. Germline V CDR1 and CDR2: MNHNY, SVGAGI (reference sequence). The data derive from a study of T cells in Graves' hyperthyroidism and ophthalmopathy. There were TCR beta CDR3 regions amplified from RNA transcripts. The HTBI primer set drove a first-round RT-PCR of the TCR CDR3. From the multiplex PCR reads, TCRdb called clonotypes with MiXCR, one entry per CDR3 protein. The sample lists a few hundred thousand distinct CDR3 sequences; over 13% were seen once. Participants, patients aged 18 to 65, had newly diagnosed hyperthyroidism with a duration under 2 months.

This chain joins TRBV6-6 and TRBJ1-1, with unresolved D. The sequenced material came from blood. This clonotype was obtained from a woman aged 18-29 years with Graves' hyperthyroidism. CDR3 in amino acids: CASSYGTIGDTEAFF. Written as DNA, the CDR3 is TGTGCCAGCAGTTACGGAACCATTGGGGACACTGAAGCTTTCTTT.